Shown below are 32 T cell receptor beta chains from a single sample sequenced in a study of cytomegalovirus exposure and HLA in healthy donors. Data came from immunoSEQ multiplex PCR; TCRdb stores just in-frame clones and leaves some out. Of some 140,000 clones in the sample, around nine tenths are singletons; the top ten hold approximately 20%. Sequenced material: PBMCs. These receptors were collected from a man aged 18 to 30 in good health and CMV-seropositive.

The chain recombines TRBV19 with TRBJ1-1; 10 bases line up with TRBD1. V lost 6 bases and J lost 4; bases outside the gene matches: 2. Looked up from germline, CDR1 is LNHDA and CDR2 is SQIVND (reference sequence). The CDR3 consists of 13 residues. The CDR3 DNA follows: TGTGCCAGTAGCCGACAGGGGGCCACTGAAGCTTTCTTT. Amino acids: CASSRQGATEAFF.

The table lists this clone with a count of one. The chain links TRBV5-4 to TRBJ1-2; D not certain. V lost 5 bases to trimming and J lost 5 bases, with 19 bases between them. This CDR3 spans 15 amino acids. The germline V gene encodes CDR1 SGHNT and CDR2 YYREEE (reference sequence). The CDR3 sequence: CASRQTTTSRYGYTF. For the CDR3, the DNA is TGTGCCAGCAGACAGACAACGACGTCTCGGTATGGCTACACCTTC. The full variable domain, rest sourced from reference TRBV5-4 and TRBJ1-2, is ETGVTQSPTHLIKTRGQQVTLRCSSQSGHNTVSWYQQALGQGPQFIFQYYREEENGRGNFPPRFSGLQFPNYSSELNVNALELDDSALYLCASRQTTTSRYGYTFGSGTRLTVV.

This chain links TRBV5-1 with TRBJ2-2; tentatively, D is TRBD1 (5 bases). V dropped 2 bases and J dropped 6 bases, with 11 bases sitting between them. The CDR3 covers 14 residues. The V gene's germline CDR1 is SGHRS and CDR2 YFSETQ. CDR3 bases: TGCGCCAGCAGCTTTTTCGACAGTTCCGGGGAGCTGTTTTTT. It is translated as CASSFFDSSGELFF. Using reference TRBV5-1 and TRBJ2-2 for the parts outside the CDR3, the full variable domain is KAGVTQTPRYLIKTRGQQVTLSCSPISGHRSVSWYQQTPGQGLQFLFEYFSETQRNKGNFPGRFSGRQFSNSRSEMNVSTLELGDSALYLCASSFFDSSGELFFGEGSRLTVL.

For the CDR3, the DNA is TGTGCCAGCAGTGACCTATCCCTAGCGGACAATGAGCAGTTCTTC. This gives the protein CASSDLSLADNEQFF. The chain recombines TRBV25-1 with TRBJ2-1; TRBD2 aligns across 7 bases. The CDR3 consists of 15 residues. The V gene's germline CDR1 is MGHDK and CDR2 SYGVNS. J gave up 5 bases and V 3 bases, and 7 bases lay outside the gene matches. The variable domain in full, with the rest retrieved from reference TRBV25-1 and TRBJ2-1, is EADIYQTPRYLVIGTGKKITLECSQTMGHDKMYWYQQDPGMELHLIHYSYGVNSTEKGDLSSESTVSRIRTEHFPLTLESARPSHTSQYLCASSDLSLADNEQFFGPGTRLTVL.

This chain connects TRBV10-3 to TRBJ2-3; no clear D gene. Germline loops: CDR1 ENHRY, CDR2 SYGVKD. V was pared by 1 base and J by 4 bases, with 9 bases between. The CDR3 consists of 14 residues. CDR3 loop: CAISEWLLADTQYF. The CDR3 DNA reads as TGTGCCATCAGTGAGTGGCTGTTGGCAGATACGCAGTATTTT.

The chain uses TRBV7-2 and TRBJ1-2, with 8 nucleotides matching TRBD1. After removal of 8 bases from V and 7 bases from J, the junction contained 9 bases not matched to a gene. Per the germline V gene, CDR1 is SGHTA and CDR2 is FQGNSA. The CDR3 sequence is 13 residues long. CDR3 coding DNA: TGTGCCAGCCGTTTTCAGGGGGCGTCTGGCTACACCTTC. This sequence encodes CASRFQGASGYTF. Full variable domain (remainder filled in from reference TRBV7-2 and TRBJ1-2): GAGVSQSPSNKVTEKGKDVELRCDPISGHTALYWYRQSLGQGLEFLIYFQGNSAPDKSGLPSDRFSAERTGGSVSTLTIQRTQQEDSAVYLCASRFQGASGYTFGSGTRLTVV.

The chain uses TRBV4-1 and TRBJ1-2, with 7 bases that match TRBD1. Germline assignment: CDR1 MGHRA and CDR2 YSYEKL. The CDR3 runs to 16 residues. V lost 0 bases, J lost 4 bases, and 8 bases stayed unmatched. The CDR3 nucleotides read TGCGCCAGCAGCCAAGAAGAGGACAGGCACCCCTATGGCTACACCTTC. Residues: CASSQEEDRHPYGYTF.

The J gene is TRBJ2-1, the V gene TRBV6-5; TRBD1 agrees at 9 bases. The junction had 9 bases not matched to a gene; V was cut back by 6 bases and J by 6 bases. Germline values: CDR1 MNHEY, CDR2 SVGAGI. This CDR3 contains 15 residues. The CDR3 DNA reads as TGTGCCAGCAGCCCCACAGGGGGCCCCGGCAATGAGCAGTTCTTC. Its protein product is CASSPTGGPGNEQFF.

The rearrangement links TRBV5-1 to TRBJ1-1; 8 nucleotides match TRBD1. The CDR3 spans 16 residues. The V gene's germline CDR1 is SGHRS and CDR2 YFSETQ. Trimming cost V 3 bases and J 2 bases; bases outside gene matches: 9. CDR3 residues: CASSSGGQGINTEAFF. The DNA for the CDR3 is TGCGCCAGCAGCTCCGGCGGACAGGGAATAAACACTGAAGCTTTCTTT.

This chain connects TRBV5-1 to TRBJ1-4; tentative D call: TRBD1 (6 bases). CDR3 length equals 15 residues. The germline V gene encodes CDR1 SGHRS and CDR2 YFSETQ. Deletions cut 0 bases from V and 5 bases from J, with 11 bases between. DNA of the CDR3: TGCGCCAGCAGCTTGGACAGGGATTGGAATGAAAAACTGTTTTTT. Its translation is CASSLDRDWNEKLFF.

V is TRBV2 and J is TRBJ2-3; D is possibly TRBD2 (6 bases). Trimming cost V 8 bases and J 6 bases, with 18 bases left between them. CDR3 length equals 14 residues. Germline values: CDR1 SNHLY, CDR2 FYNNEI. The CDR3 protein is CASQGGSGGDTQYF. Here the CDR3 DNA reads TGTGCCAGCCAGGGAGGTAGCGGCGGGGATACGCAGTATTTT.

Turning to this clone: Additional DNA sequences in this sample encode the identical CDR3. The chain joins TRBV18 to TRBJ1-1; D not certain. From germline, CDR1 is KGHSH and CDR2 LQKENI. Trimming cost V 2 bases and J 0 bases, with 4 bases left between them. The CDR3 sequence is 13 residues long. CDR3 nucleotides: TGTGCCAGCTCACCAAGAGTGAACACTGAAGCTTTCTTT. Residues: CASSPRVNTEAFF.

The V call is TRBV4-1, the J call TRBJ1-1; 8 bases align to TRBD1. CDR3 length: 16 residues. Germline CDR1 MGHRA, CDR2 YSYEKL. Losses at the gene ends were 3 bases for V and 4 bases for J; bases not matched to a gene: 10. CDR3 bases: TGCGCCAGCAGCCACCCAGACTACGACAGGGGCACTGAAGCTTTCTTT. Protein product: CASSHPDYDRGTEAFF.

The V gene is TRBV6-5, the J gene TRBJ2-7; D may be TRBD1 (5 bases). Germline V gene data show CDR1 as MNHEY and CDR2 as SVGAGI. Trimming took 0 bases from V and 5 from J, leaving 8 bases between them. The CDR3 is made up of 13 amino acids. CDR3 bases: TGTGCCAGCAGTTACTCAGGGGTCAACGAGCAGTACTTC. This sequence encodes CASSYSGVNEQYF.

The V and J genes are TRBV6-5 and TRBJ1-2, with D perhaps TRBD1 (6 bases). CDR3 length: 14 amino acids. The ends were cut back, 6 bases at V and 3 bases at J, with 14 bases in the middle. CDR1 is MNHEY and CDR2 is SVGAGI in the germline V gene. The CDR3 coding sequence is TGTGCCAGCAGCCGATCACAGGGAGACTATGGCTACACCTTC. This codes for CASSRSQGDYGYTF.

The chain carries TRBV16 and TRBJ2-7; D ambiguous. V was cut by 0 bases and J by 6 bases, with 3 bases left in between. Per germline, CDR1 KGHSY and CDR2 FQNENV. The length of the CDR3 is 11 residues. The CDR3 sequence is CASSQSSEQYF. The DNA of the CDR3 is TGTGCCAGCAGCCAATCGAGCGAGCAGTACTTC.

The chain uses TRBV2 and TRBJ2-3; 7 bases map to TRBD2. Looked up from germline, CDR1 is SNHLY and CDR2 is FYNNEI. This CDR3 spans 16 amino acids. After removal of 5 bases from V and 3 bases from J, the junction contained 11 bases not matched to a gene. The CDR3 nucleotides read TGTGCCAGCAGTTCCCTGGGGGGAGGGCCGACAGATACGCAGTATTTT. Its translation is CASSSLGGGPTDTQYF.

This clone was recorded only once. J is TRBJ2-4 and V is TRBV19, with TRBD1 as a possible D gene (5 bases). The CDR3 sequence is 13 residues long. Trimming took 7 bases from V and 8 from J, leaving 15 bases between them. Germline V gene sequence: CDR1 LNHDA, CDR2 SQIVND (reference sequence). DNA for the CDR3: TGTGCCAGTAAAAAAGACAGAAGTCACATTCAGTACTTC. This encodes CASKKDRSHIQYF.

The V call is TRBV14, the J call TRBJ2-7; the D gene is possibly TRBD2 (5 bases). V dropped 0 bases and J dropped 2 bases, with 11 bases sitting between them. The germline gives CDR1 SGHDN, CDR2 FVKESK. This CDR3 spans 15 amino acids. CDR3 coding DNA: TGTGCCAGCAGCCAAGATTCTCGACTAACCTACGAGCAGTACTTC. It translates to CASSQDSRLTYEQYF.

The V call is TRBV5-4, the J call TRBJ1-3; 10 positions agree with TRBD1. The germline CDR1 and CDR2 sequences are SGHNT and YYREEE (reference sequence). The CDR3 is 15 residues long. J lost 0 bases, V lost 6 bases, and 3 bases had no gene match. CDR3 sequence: CASTRDRGSGNTIYF. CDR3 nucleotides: TGTGCCAGCACGCGGGACAGGGGCTCTGGAAACACCATATATTTT. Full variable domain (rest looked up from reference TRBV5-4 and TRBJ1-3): ETGVTQSPTHLIKTRGQQVTLRCSSQSGHNTVSWYQQALGQGPQFIFQYYREEENGRGNFPPRFSGLQFPNYSSELNVNALELDDSALYLCASTRDRGSGNTIYFGEGSWLTVV.

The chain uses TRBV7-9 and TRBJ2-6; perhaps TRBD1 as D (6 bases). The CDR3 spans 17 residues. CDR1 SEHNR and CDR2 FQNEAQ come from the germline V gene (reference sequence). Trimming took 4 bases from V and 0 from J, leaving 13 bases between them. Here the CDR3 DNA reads TGTGCCAGCAGCTCACACCGGGACACCTCTGGGGCCAACGTCCTGACTTTC. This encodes CASSSHRDTSGANVLTF.

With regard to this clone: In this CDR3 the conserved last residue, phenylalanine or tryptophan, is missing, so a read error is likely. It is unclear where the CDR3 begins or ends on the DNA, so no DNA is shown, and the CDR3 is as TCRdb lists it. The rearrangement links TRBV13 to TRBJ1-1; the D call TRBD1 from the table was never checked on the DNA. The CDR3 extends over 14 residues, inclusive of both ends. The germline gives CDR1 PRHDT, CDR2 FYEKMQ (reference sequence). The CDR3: CASSSPRPGQGATI.

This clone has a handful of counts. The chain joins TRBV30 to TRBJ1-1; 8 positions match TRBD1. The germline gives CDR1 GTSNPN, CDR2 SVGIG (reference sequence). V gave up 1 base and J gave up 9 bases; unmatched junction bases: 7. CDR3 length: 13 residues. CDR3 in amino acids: CAWSEGQADKAFF. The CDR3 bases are TGTGCCTGGAGTGAGGGACAGGCCGATAAAGCTTTCTTT.

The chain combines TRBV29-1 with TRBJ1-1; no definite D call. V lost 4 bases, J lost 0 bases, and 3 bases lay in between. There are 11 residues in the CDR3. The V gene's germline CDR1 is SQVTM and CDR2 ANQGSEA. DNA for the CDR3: TGCAGCGTTGCGGTGAACACTGAAGCTTTCTTT. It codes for CSVAVNTEAFF.

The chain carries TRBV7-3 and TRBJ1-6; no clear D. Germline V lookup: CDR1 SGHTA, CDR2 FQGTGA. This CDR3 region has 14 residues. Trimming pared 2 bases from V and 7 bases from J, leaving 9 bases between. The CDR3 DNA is TGTGCCAGCAGCTTATCAGGTGCAAATTCACCCCTCCACTTT. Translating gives CASSLSGANSPLHF.

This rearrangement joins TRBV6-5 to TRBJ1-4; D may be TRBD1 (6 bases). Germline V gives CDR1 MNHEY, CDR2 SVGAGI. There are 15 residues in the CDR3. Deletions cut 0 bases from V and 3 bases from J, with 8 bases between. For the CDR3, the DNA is TGTGCCAGCAGTTACTCTTCAGGGGCTAATGAAAAACTGTTTTTT. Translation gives CASSYSSGANEKLFF.

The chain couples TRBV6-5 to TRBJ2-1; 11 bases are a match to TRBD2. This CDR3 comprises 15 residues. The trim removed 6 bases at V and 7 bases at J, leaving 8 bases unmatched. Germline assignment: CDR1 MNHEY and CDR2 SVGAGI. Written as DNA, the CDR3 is TGTGCCAGCAGACTTAGCGGGGGGGCAAGGAATGAGCAGTTCTTC. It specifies CASRLSGGARNEQFF.

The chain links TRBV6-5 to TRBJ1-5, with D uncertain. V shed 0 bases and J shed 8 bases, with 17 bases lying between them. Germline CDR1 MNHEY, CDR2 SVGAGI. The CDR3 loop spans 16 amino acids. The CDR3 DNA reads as TGTGCCAGCAGTTACTCGAGGTTTGTGGTAGAGGAGCCCCAGCATTTT. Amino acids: CASSYSRFVVEEPQHF.

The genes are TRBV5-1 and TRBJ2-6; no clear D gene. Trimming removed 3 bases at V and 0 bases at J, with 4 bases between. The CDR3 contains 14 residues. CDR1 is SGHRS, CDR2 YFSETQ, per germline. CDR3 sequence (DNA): TGCGCCAGCAGCTCCGGCTCTGGGGCCAACGTCCTGACTTTC. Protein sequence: CASSSGSGANVLTF.

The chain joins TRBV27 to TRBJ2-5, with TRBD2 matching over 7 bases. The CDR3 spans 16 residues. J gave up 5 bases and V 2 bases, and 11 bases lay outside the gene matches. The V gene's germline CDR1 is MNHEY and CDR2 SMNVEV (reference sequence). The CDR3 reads CASSLRPSGASETQYF. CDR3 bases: TGTGCCAGCAGTTTAAGGCCTAGCGGCGCCAGTGAGACCCAGTACTTC.

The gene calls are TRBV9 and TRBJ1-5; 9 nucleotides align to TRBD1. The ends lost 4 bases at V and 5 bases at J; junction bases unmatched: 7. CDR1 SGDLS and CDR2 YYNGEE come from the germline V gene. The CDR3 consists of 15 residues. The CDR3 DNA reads TGTGCCAGCAGCCCCGGGACAGGGATAGATCAGCCCCAGCATTTT. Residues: CASSPGTGIDQPQHF.

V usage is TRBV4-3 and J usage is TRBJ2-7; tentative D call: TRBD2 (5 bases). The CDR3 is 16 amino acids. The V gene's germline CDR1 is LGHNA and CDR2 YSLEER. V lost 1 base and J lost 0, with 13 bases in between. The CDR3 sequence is CASSQVLEASSYEQYF. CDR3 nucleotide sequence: TGCGCCAGCAGCCAAGTCTTGGAGGCCTCCTCCTACGAGCAGTACTTC.